This T cell receptor (beta chain) came from a study of cytomegalovirus exposure and HLA in healthy donors. For the study at large: From donors who were HLA-typed, an early data release held about 89 million unique TCRs. Overall study results and limits: An analysis that was carried out later associated 15,000 to 20,000 TCR beta sequences with HLA alleles at 0.05 false discovery rate. In a later analysis, CMV-associated beta chains were mostly HLA-associated, it appeared. Presence/absence analyses supposed approximately even sequencing depth among donors.

There are a few counts of this clone. Its antigen is not identified. At one of its ends the junction is not consistent with the germline gene, which may arise from a read error. Looked up from germline, CDR1 is SEHNR and CDR2 is FQNEAQ (reference sequence). This CDR3 has 15 amino acids. The PCR made use of 60 Vbeta and 13 Jbeta primers. Assay used: immunoSEQ multiplex PCR; TCRdb lists only in-frame clones, some missing. This sample has about 97,000 clones, with 60% to 85% found just once. V usage is TRBV7-9 and J usage is TRBJ2-2; TRBD1 might be the D (5 bases). The receptor's source is a man in his fifties in good health and CMV-seronegative. Sequenced input: PBMCs. DNA for the CDR3: TGTTCCAGCAGCCTCACAGGTTCAACGACCGGGGAGCTGTTTTTT. This translates into CSSSLTGSTTGELFF.